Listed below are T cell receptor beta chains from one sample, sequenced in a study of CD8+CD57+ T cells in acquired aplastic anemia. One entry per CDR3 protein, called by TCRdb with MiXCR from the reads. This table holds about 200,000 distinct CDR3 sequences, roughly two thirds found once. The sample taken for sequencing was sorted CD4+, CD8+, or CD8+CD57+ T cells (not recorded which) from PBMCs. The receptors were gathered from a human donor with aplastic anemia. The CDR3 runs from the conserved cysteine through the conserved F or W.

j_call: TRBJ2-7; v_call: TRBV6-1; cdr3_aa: CASSAAGDFSGF
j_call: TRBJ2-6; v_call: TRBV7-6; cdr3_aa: CASSLEGGTGANVLTF
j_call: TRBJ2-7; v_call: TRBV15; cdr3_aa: CATSRGGGEAYEQYF
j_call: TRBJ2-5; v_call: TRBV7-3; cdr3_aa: CANSQARDRGTQYF
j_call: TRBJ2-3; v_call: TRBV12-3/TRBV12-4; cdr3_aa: CASSSTSGVSDTQYF
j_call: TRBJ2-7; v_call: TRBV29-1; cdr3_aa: CSVGDSSGEQYF
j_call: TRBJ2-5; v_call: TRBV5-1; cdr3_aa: CASSLGGRGGETQYF
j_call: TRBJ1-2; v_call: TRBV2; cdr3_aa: CASTGGYGYTF
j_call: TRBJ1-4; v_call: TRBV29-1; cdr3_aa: CSVEGQRGEKLFF
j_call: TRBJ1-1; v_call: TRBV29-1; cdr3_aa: CSVSKGQDTEAFF
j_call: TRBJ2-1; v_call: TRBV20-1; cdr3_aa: CSAKTLRWDEQFF
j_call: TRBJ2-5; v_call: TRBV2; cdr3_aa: CASMPERETQYF
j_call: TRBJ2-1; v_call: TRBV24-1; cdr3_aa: CATRAGSYNEQFF
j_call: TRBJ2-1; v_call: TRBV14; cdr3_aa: CASSQVGLAGNNEQFF
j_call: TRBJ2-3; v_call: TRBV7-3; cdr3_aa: CASSPKGQGAGTQYF
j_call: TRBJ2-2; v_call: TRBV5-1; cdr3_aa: CASSWVSNTGELFF
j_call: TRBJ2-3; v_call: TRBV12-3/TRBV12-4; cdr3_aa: CASSPLNRVRTDTQYF
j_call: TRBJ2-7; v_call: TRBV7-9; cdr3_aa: CASGLNQGRYEQYF
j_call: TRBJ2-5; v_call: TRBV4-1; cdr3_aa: CASSHGQGGYQETQYF
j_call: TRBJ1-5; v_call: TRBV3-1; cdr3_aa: CASSQDMWGVTDQPQHF
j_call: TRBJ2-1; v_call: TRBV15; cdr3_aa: CATSRGTSSRYNEQFF
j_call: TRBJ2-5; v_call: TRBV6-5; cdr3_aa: CASSYTLGQSPWETQYF
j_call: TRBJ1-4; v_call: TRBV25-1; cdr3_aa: CASSSDFELFF
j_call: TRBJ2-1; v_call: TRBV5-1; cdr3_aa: CASCWTGNNEQFF
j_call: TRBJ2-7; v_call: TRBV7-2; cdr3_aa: CASSSRTGRIYEQYF
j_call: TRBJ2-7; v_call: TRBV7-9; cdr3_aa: CASIHEQGLYEQYF
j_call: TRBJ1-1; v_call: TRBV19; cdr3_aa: CASKIGATEAFF
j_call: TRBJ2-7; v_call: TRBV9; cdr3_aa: CASSTGQGAYEQYF
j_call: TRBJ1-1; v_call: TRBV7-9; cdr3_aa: CASNPVNTEAFF
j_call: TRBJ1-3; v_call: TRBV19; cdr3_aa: CASSIDRGTATGNTIYF
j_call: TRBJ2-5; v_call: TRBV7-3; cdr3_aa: CASSLGGPGRQETQYF
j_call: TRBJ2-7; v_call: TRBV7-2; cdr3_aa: CASSSGLAFEQYF
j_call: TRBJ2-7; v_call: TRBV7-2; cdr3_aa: CASSLVGERFYEQYF
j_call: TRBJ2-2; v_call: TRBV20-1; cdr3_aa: CSASRGNTGELFF
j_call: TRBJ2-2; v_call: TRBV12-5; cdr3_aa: CASGFWAVKGELFF
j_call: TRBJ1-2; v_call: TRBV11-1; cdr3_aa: CASSPSLVDRTYGYTF
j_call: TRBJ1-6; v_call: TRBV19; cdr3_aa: CASTMTGQGLRSPLHF
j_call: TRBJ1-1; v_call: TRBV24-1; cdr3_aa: CATSDHKVGEAFF
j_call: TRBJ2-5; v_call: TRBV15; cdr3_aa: CATSRAWSSQETQYF
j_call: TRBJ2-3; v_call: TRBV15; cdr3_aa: CATSSQPTDTQYF
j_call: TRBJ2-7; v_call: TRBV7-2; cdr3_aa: CASSLVTGNEQYF
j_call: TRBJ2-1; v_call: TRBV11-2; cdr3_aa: CASSFPVFGGGAEQFF
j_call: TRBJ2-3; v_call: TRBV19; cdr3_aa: CASSPVDRRTDTQYF
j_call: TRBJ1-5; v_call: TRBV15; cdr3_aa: CATSSVTENQPQHF
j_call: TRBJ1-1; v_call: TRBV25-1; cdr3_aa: CASRGHGFGPEAFF
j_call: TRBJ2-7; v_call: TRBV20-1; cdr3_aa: CSAKGLAGSSYEQYF
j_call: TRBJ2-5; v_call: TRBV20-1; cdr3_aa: CSAIGPGLTPETQYF
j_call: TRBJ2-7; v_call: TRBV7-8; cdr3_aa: CASRVDYPSSYEQYF
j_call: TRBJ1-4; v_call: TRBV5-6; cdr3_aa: CASSFGGDNEKLFF
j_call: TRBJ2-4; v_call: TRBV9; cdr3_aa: CASSAIDDIQYF
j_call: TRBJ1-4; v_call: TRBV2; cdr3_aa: CASNTLGGRTNEKLFF
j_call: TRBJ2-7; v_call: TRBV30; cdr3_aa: CAWSGDRGYEQYF
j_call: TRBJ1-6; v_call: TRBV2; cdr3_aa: CASSGPGSSPLHF
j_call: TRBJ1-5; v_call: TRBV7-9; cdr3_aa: CASSLQGDSNQPQHF
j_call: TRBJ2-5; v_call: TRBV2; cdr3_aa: CASSVEPPPGTQYF
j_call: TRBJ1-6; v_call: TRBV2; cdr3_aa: CASNSPGTLGNSPLHF
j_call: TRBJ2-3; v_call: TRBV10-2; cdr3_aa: CASSEGDLTDTQYF